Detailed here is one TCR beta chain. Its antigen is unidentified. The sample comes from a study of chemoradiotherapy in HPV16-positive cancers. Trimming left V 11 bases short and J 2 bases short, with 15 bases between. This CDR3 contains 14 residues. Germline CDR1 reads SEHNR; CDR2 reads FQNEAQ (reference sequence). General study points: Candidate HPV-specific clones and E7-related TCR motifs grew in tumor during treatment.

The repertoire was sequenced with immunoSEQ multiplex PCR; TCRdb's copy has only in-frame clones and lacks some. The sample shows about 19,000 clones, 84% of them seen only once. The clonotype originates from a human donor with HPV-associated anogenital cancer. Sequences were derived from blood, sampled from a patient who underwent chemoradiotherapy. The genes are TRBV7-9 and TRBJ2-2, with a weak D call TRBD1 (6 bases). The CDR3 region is CAARQVANTGELFF. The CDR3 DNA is TGTGCCGCCCGACAGGTCGCTAACACCGGGGAGCTGTTTTTT.